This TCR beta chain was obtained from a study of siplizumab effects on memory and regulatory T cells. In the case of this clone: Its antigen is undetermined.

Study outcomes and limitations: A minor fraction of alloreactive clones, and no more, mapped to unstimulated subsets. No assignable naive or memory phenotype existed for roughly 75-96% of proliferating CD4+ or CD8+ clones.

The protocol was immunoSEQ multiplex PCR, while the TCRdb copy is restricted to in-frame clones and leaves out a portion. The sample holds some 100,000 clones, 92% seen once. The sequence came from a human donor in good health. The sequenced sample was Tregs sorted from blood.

The CDR3 bases are TGTGCCAGCAGTTCAGCCACTAGCGGGATCTACGAGCAGTACTTC. Amino acid sequence: CASSSATSGIYEQYF. The chain recombines TRBV7-8 with TRBJ2-7; 10 bases match TRBD2. The CDR3 has 15 amino acids. CDR1 SGHVS and CDR2 FQNEAQ come from the germline V gene. J lost 3 bases, V lost 6 bases, and 8 bases had no gene match.